These T cell receptor beta chains were read from a single sample in a study of blood T cell repertoires in COVID-19. Profiled with immunoSEQ multiplex PCR; TCRdb holds only in-frame clones, not every one. Among about 220,000 clones listed, around 84% were seen once. Sequences were obtained from peripheral blood. Every receptor here comes from a man aged 45-65 years with active or convalescent COVID-19. The CDR3 runs from the conserved cysteine through the conserved F or W. Fields, in order: clone size, J gene, D gene, V gene, CDR3 protein, CDR3 DNA. The D gene is left open where the match is weak. Clone size is not always given. Where it is, it says once, few, many or a class for expanded clones.

-,TRBJ1-4,-,TRBV6-2/TRBV6-3,CASSLEAEKLFF,TGTGCCAGCAGTCTCGAGGCTGAAAAACTGTTTTTT
-,TRBJ2-1,TRBD2,TRBV6-5,CASSQLGGSNNEQFF,TGTGCCAGCAGTCAACTCGGGGGGAGTAACAATGAGCAGTTCTTC
-,TRBJ1-1,TRBD1,TRBV29-1,CSAEQGMNTEAFF,TGCAGCGCTGAACAGGGGATGAACACTGAAGCTTTCTTT
-,TRBJ2-1,-,TRBV9,CASSTFSGTSYNEQFF,TGTGCCAGCAGCACATTTAGCGGAACCTCCTACAATGAGCAGTTCTTC
few,TRBJ1-3,TRBD1,TRBV5-1,CASSPQGDTIYF,TGCGCCAGCAGCCCGCAGGGGGACACCATATATTTT
-,TRBJ2-1,TRBD2,TRBV5-1,CASSLAISGRRDEQFF,TGCGCCAGCAGCTTGGCCATAAGCGGGAGGCGGGATGAGCAGTTCTTC
-,TRBJ1-6,-,TRBV6-5,CASSYFGAPNSPLHF,TGTGCCAGCAGTTATTTTGGGGCGCCTAATTCACCCCTCCACTTT
-,TRBJ1-1,-,TRBV6-2/TRBV6-3,CASSLGVLNTEAFF,TGTGCCAGCAGTTTGGGCGTATTGAACACTGAAGCTTTCTTT
-,TRBJ1-4,TRBD1,TRBV7-9,CASSPGQDPTWGEKLFF,TGTGCCAGCAGCCCCGGACAGGATCCTACTTGGGGTGAAAAACTGTTTTTT
-,TRBJ2-7,-,TRBV11-2,CASSLWRRRPEGYEQYF,TGTGCCAGCAGCTTATGGAGGAGACGACCGGAGGGGTACGAGCAGTACTTC
-,TRBJ1-5,TRBD1,TRBV7-6,CASSPPKRGRMGNQPQHF,TGTGCCAGCAGCCCCCCCAAAAGGGGGCGGATGGGCAATCAGCCCCAGCATTTT